Following are 25 T cell receptor beta chains from one sample sequenced in a study of identical twins (dated by TCRdb to 2015 to 2016). Libraries were made using 5' RACE. For sequencing, an Illumina HiSeq 2000 was employed. Using fastp trimming at Q25 and MiXCR clonotype assembly, TCRdb reanalyzed the public sequencing data and kept in-frame beta chains. Merged by CDR3 protein, the rows form single entries marked with the most common genes and DNA. The sample data list a few hundred thousand distinct CDR3 sequences, and approximately 14% of these were observed just once. Roughly 0.46% of the sample is held by the ten biggest clonotypes. A further study also used this sample, focusing on yellow fever vaccine responses in identical twins.

The sample consisted of CD4+ T cells sorted from blood. These receptors were obtained from a woman in her late teens or twenties in good health.

The V gene is TRBV2, the J gene TRBJ2-5; D gene unclear. This CDR3 comprises 13 residues. The ends were cut back, 1 base at V and 5 bases at J, with 8 bases in the middle. Per the germline V gene, CDR1 is SNHLY and CDR2 is FYNNEI. This chain's CDR3 is CASSEGTVETQYF. The CDR3 nucleotides are TGTGCCAGCAGTGAAGGGACGGTGGAGACCCAGTACTTC.

This clonotype is a singleton in its sample. This chain joins TRBV2 and TRBJ2-7; D is tentatively TRBD1 or TRBD2 (8 bases each). This CDR3 is 17 amino acids long. Trimming cost V 8 bases and J 8 bases, with 31 bases left between them. Per germline, CDR1 SNHLY and CDR2 FYNNEI. The CDR3 DNA follows: TGTGCCAGCTGCGGAATTTCGAACAGGGGGGTAGCGGGGAAGCAGTACGTC. Its protein is CASCGISNRGVAGKQYV.

This clonotype occurred a few times. The V call is TRBV18, the J call TRBJ1-1; D gene uncertain. Trimming pared 3 bases from V and 1 base from J, leaving 9 bases between. In germline, CDR1 is KGHSH, CDR2 LQKENI. The CDR3 contains 14 residues. CDR3 DNA: TGTGCCAGCTCACCCAGCCCCAAGAACACTGAAGCTTTCTTT. It codes for CASSPSPKNTEAFF.

This chain uses TRBV20-1 with TRBJ2-7; D gene unclear. The CDR3 extends over 12 amino acids. Trimming shortened V by 6 bases and J by 2 bases, and 11 bases separated the two germline ends. CDR1 and CDR2 (germline): DFQATT, SNEGSKA (reference sequence). CDR3 DNA sequence: TGCAGTGCAACAGCCCCGGCCTACGAGCAGTACGTC. Its translation: CSATAPAYEQYV.

The J gene is TRBJ2-7, the V gene TRBV3-1; possibly TRBD1 for D (6 bases). The germline V gene encodes CDR1 LGHDT and CDR2 YNNKEL (reference sequence). The germline V and J ends were trimmed by 1 base and 0 bases, with 13 bases remaining between them. CDR3 length equals 16 residues. The CDR3 loop is CASSQGFAGVSYEQYF. The CDR3 DNA reads TGTGCCAGCAGCCAAGGCTTTGCAGGGGTCTCCTACGAGCAGTACTTC.

The chain has TRBV15 and TRBJ2-3; perhaps TRBD1 as D (5 bases). Trimming removed 0 bases at V and 2 bases at J, with 18 bases between. Germline assignment: CDR1 LNHNV and CDR2 YYDKDF (reference sequence). There are 18 residues in the CDR3. The CDR3 region is CATSRDPQGRLTTDTQYF. CDR3 DNA sequence: TGTGCCACCAGCAGAGATCCCCAGGGTCGCCTTACCACAGATACGCAGTATTTT. The variable domain in full, completed from reference TRBV15 and TRBJ2-3, reads DAMVIQNPRYQVTQFGKPVTLSCSQTLNHNVMYWYQQKSSQAPKLLFHYYDKDFNNEADTPDNFQSRRPNTSFCFLDIRSPGLGDTAMYLCATSRDPQGRLTTDTQYFGPGTRLTVL.

The J gene is TRBJ2-4, the V gene TRBV5-1; D is unresolved. Germline V gene lookup returns CDR1 SGHRS and CDR2 YFSETQ. Trimming shortened V by 1 base and J by 3 bases, and 11 bases separated the two germline ends. This CDR3 spans 15 amino acids. In nucleotides, the CDR3 is TGCGCCAGCAGCTTGTTGTCCCAAGGCAAAAACATTCAGTACTTC. This sequence encodes CASSLLSQGKNIQYF.

The rearrangement links TRBV9 to TRBJ2-3; 8 positions match TRBD2. Germline V CDR1 and CDR2: SGDLS, YYNGEE. V lost 4 bases, J lost 2 bases, and 9 bases stayed unmatched. CDR3 length equals 16 residues. CDR3 sequence (DNA): TGTGCCAGCAGCTCCCGTTTAGCGGGAAACACAGATACGCAGTATTTT. Encoded protein: CASSSRLAGNTDTQYF.

This clonotype was counted a few times. This rearrangement joins TRBV24-1 to TRBJ2-7; D gene unclear. The germline V and J ends were trimmed by 6 bases and 4 bases, with 12 bases remaining between them. CDR3 length equals 13 residues. The germline CDR1 and CDR2 sequences are KGHDR and SFDVKD. DNA for the CDR3: TGTGCCACCAGTTGCAGGAAACCTTACGAGCAGTACGTC. It is translated as CATSCRKPYEQYV.

This clonotype was seen only once. The chain couples TRBV18 to TRBJ2-7; TRBD1 aligns across 7 bases. This CDR3 spans 14 amino acids. The J segment lost 3 bases and the V segment lost 2 bases, leaving 4 bases of the junction unmatched. Germline CDR1 and CDR2: KGHSH and LQKENI. CDR3 coding DNA: TGTGCCAGCTCACCAGGGACAGACCTCTACGAGCAGTACGTC. It codes for CASSPGTDLYEQYV.

V usage is TRBV6-5 and J usage is TRBJ2-3; 7 positions match TRBD2. This CDR3 region has 18 residues. Germline lookup yields CDR1 MNHEY and CDR2 SVGAGI. The trim removed 4 bases at V and 0 bases at J, leaving 13 bases unmatched. The CDR3: CASSSFSSGVTSTDTQYF. Here the CDR3 DNA reads TGTGCCAGCAGTTCGTTTTCTAGCGGTGTGACTAGCACAGATACGCAGTATTTT.

This clonotype was detected a few times. This chain links TRBV28 with TRBJ1-5; 9 bases map to TRBD1. CDR1 MDHEN and CDR2 SYDVKM come from the germline V gene. This CDR3 is 15 amino acids long. After removal of 3 bases from V and 7 bases from J, the junction contained 7 bases not matched to a gene. The CDR3 is CASSFWGQGEQPQHF. Written as DNA, the CDR3 is TGTGCCAGCAGTTTCTGGGGACAGGGTGAACAGCCCCAGCATTTT.

This clonotype was counted between two and nine times. The chain links TRBV10-1 to TRBJ1-1, with D hard to call. The V end was cut by 5 bases, the J end by 1 base, with 8 bases between. CDR3 size: 13 residues. The germline gives CDR1 WNHNN, CDR2 SYGVQD (reference sequence). CDR3 loop: CASSWAPNTEAFF. DNA for the CDR3: TGCGCCAGCAGTTGGGCACCGAACACTGAAGCTTTCTTT.

This clonotype was seen a handful of times. The V gene is TRBV9, the J gene TRBJ2-7, with 7 bases aligning to TRBD2. Germline V lookup: CDR1 SGDLS, CDR2 YYNGEE. The CDR3 covers 16 residues. The junction had 11 bases not matched to a gene; V was cut back by 1 base and J by 4 bases. The CDR3: CASSVSEGGPGYEQYF. The CDR3 DNA is TGTGCCAGCAGCGTATCTGAGGGAGGGCCCGGGTACGAGCAGTACTTC. Full variable domain (missing parts from reference TRBV9 and TRBJ2-7): DSGVTQTPKHLITATGQRVTLRCSPRSGDLSVYWYQQSLDQGLQFLIQYYNGEERAKGNILERFSAQQFPDLHSELNLSSLELGDSALYFCASSVSEGGPGYEQYFGPGTRLTVT.

V and J are TRBV5-1 and TRBJ2-2; D ambiguous. V shed 3 bases and J shed 0 bases, with 15 bases lying between them. The germline CDR1 and CDR2 sequences are SGHRS and YFSETQ. The CDR3 has 17 residues. The CDR3 reads CASSSLAGWTNTGELFF. The DNA for the CDR3 is TGCGCCAGCAGCTCCCTCGCCGGGTGGACGAACACCGGGGAGCTGTTTTTT.

The genes are TRBV29-1 and TRBJ1-1; D is uncertain. The V gene's germline CDR1 is SQVTM and CDR2 ANQGSEA. Trimming removed 0 bases at V and 1 base at J, with 3 bases between. This CDR3 has 12 residues. The CDR3 DNA follows: TGCAGCGTTGAAGAGAAGAACACTGAAGCTTTCTTT. This encodes CSVEEKNTEAFF.

V and J are TRBV20-1 and TRBJ1-2; 7 bases match TRBD1. Trimming took 6 bases from V and 6 from J; bases not matched to a gene: 4. This CDR3 comprises 11 residues. CDR1 is DFQATT and CDR2 is SNEGSKA in the germline V gene (reference sequence). CDR3 nucleotides: TGCAGTGCGTGGACAGGAGATGGCTACACCTTC. Translated: CSAWTGDGYTF.

This clonotype was counted at least ten times. The chain employs TRBV12-3 or TRBV12-4 and TRBJ1-2, with 10 bases fitting TRBD1. CDR3 length equals 15 residues. V gave up 5 bases and J gave up 4 bases; unmatched junction bases: 7. The chain's CDR3 is CASSPGQGLIYGYTF. The CDR3, as DNA: TGTGCCAGCAGTCCGGGACAGGGGTTGATCTATGGCTACACCTTC.

This rearrangement joins TRBV12-3 or TRBV12-4 to TRBJ1-5, with 9 positions matching TRBD1. After removal of 5 bases from V and 7 bases from J, the junction contained 6 bases not matched to a gene. The CDR3 runs 14 residues. CDR3 region: CASSPGTGPQPQHF. CDR3 coding DNA: TGTGCCAGCAGTCCCGGGACAGGGCCACAGCCCCAGCATTTT.

The chain combines TRBV10-2 with TRBJ1-5; no definite D call. The CDR3 covers 13 residues. In germline, CDR1 is WSHSY, CDR2 SAAADI. Trimming cost V 4 bases and J 4 bases, with 8 bases left between them. CDR3 DNA: TGCGCCAGCAGTGGGGTCTTAAATCAGCCCCAGCATTTT. Translated: CASSGVLNQPQHF.

This clonotype was counted many times. The rearrangement uses TRBV10-3 and TRBJ1-5; TRBD1 is a possible D gene (6 bases). This CDR3 has 16 amino acids. Germline V gene lookup returns CDR1 ENHRY and CDR2 SYGVKD. Trimming shortened V by 3 bases and J by 2 bases, and 14 bases separated the two germline ends. CDR3 bases: TGTGCCATCAGTGAAACAGGGAGTGGTGGCAATCAGCCCCAGCATTTT. Translation: CAISETGSGGNQPQHF.

This clonotype showed up just a few times. The V call is TRBV19, the J call TRBJ2-4, with D possibly called TRBD1 or TRBD2 (5 bases each). The V gene's germline CDR1 is LNHDA and CDR2 SQIVND (reference sequence). Trimming took 3 bases from V and 8 from J, leaving 17 bases between them. CDR3 size: 15 residues. This chain's CDR3 is CASSIDSGRVDIQYF. Written as DNA, the CDR3 is TGTGCCAGTAGTATCGACAGCGGTAGGGTTGACATTCAGTACTTC.

There are a few counts of this clonotype. The rearrangement joins TRBV3-1 to TRBJ2-5; no reliable D call. This CDR3 has 14 residues. Trimming stripped 3 bases from V and 1 base from J, with 9 bases between. The germline gives CDR1 LGHDT, CDR2 YNNKEL (reference sequence). DNA for the CDR3: TGTGCCAGCAGCCACCGGACGACCCAAGAGACCCAGTACTTC. It translates to CASSHRTTQETQYF.

This clonotype appeared a few times. The V call is TRBV12-5, the J call TRBJ2-1; 8 positions match TRBD2. Germline assignment: CDR1 LGHNT and CDR2 FRNRAP. V was clipped by 2 bases and J by 2 bases; unmatched bases: 5. The CDR3 has 16 residues. The CDR3 sequence is CASGLSSGGAYNEQFF. The CDR3 DNA follows: TGTGCTAGTGGTTTGTCCTCGGGGGGGGCCTACAATGAGCAGTTCTTC.

The chain is built from TRBV20-1 and TRBJ1-1, with 7 bases lining up with TRBD1. After removal of 3 bases from V and 10 bases from J, the junction contained 8 bases not matched to a gene. Germline V gene lookup returns CDR1 DFQATT and CDR2 SNEGSKA (reference sequence). The CDR3 contains 12 residues. CDR3 amino acids: CSARDRSLGAFF. Written as DNA, the CDR3 is TGCAGTGCTAGGGACAGGAGTTTGGGAGCTTTCTTT.